This T cell receptor (beta chain) was recovered during a study of blood T cell repertoires in COVID-19. Overall study context: The United States, Italy and Spain provided the acute and convalescent COVID-19 samples. T cells, B-cell-depleted T cells, or PBMCs supplied cDNA or gDNA.

As originally analysed: Using reference gene primer amplification, nucleated cell counts were estimated. TCRdb's copy holds only in-frame clones and misses some; the assay was immunoSEQ multiplex PCR. V and J calls and clone size are those listed in that table; D and trimming were worked out from the DNA. The sample lists approximately 140,000 clones, just over 85% occurring once. This clone was detected only once. This CDR3 spans 14 amino acids. The V gene's germline CDR1 is SGHTA and CDR2 FQGNSA. Trimming stripped 1 base from V and 3 bases from J, with 10 bases between. Sequencing was done on a sample of peripheral blood. V usage is TRBV7-2 and J usage is TRBJ2-7, with no clear D. The TCR sequence derives from an older woman with acute or convalescent COVID-19. CDR3 region: CASSLGPTSYEQYF. CDR3 DNA: TGTGCCAGCAGCTTAGGGCCGACAAGCTACGAGCAGTACTTC. Complete variable domain (other parts from reference TRBV7-2 and TRBJ2-7): GAGVSQSPSNKVTEKGKDVELRCDPISGHTALYWYRQSLGQGLEFLIYFQGNSAPDKSGLPSDRFSAERTGGSVSTLTIQRTQQEDSAVYLCASSLGPTSYEQYFGPGTRLTVT.